This entry concerns a single T cell receptor beta chain. No antigen is known for it. Study observations and caveats: Greatest tumor Treg TCR overlap was with tumor naive CD4+ cells. Roughly an eighth of tumor Treg sequences matched naive CD4+ cells.

The CDR3 covers 14 residues. Unmatched junction bases numbered 8, after V lost 6 bases and J lost 5 bases. Naive CD4+ cells had CD25+ Tregs removed. TRBV12-4/TRBJ1-2 clonotypes were amplified with adaptor-ligated barcode primers. TCRdb itself ran the multiplex PCR reads through MiXCR, one entry per CDR3 protein. The sample lists about 450 distinct CDR3 sequences; about 19% were seen once. The specimen was naive CD4+ T cells sorted from blood. Subset given: naive CD4+ T cells, CD4+CD45RA+CD25-. The TCR originated in a female donor with breast cancer. The chain joins TRBV12-3 or TRBV12-4 to TRBJ1-2; 8 nucleotides match TRBD1. CDR3: CASSYGQGSYGYTF. CDR3 sequence (DNA): TGTGCCAGCAGCTACGGACAGGGATCATATGGCTACACCTTC.